Reported below is one T cell receptor beta chain. Its antigen is still unknown. No qualities accompany the bases; no much larger clone lies one base away. The time point label on this specimen signifies: baseline before first vaccination. Vaccinee samples were obtained from the UK trials COV001 and COV002, which included a single-blind randomized controlled phase 2/3 trial of AZD1222 (ChAdOx1 nCoV-19) in healthy adults. For TCRbeta chain sequencing, PBMC samples were collected from trial participants at day 0 and at day 28 after the second dose. The CDR3 regions of human TCRbeta chains were analyzed by immunosequencing. In the paper's pipeline: Repertoire TCRs were matched against a reference library of SARS-CoV-2-specific TCRs generated with the MIRA antigen-specificity platform. Breadth was defined as the fraction of unique TCRs that were SARS-CoV-2-associated. Depth was defined as the fraction of total T cells that were SARS-CoV-2-associated. Using the MIRA data, every spike-specific TCR was mapped to the spike region that the TCR reacted to and assigned to either a CD4 or a CD8 class. Log10-transformed breadth and depth values were compared by one-way ANOVA with Sidak's multiple comparisons tests. The source is immuneACCESS, and TCRdb retained only in-frame sequences with V and J called. Part of the clones is not carried over; for the studies checked, unresolved V genes explain less than half of this, and the remainder is unexplained. The V and J calls and clone size are taken from that table; D and trimming were inferred from the DNA. The sample profile shows about 92,000 clones; about nine tenths of them were found once. The biggest ten clones account for around a fifth of the sample.

CDR1 is given as MNHEY and CDR2 as SVGAGI, both from the germline V gene. V is shortened by 8 bases, J by 8 bases, and the region joining them spans 21 bases. The CDR3 measures 14 amino acids from cysteine to phenylalanine. Only the CDR3 part of the read is kept: 42 bases, read in frame from the first base. The entry originates in a study of T cell responses to AZD1222 COVID-19 vaccine (dated by TCRdb to the early 2020s). For context, the study as a whole: AZD1222 recipients whose second dose came at about 4 weeks and those whose second dose came at about 12 weeks were combined into one group, since spike-specific TCR depth and breadth did not differ between the two schedules. TCR sequencing was performed for 230 to 250 trial participants, of whom some 200 were given two doses of AZD1222 and around 25 were given two doses of MenACWY control vaccine. Enrollment into the trials was organized by age into subgroups of 18-55, 56-69 and 70-plus years, and those subgroups contained about 150, 27 and 61 TCR-sequenced participants, respectively. The paper as a whole reports these results and caveats: Most participants were white British and females outnumbered males, and the authors suggested that clonal diversity may have been underestimated. Spike-specific TCR breadth and depth rose significantly after two AZD1222 doses compared with day 0 and with MenACWY recipients. The vaccine-associated CD4 TCRs covered the entire spike protein, and the dominant responses fell in regions 160-218 and 743-854. In the small 56-69-year group, the increase in depth fell short of significance, most likely because of low power. Conclusions about previously exposed vaccinees were limited because only a handful of AZD1222 recipients were SARS-CoV-2 seropositive at baseline. Reportedly, almost half of the unique spike-specific TCRs recognized epitopes lying outside the regions that are mutated in the B.1.351 and B.1.1.7 variants. Because no samples from the day 14 peak response were available, repertoires could be characterized only after the peak T cell response.

Sequencing was performed on peripheral blood, taken on day 0 of AZD1222 vaccination. Rearrangement joined TRBV6-5 to TRBJ1-2; a tentative D call is TRBD1 (5 bases match). The sequence was obtained from an adult in good health. The CDR3 region has the sequence CASGSRTYGGGYTF. Read as DNA, the sequence is TGTGCCAGCGGCTCCCGGACGTACGGGGGAGGCTACACCTTC.